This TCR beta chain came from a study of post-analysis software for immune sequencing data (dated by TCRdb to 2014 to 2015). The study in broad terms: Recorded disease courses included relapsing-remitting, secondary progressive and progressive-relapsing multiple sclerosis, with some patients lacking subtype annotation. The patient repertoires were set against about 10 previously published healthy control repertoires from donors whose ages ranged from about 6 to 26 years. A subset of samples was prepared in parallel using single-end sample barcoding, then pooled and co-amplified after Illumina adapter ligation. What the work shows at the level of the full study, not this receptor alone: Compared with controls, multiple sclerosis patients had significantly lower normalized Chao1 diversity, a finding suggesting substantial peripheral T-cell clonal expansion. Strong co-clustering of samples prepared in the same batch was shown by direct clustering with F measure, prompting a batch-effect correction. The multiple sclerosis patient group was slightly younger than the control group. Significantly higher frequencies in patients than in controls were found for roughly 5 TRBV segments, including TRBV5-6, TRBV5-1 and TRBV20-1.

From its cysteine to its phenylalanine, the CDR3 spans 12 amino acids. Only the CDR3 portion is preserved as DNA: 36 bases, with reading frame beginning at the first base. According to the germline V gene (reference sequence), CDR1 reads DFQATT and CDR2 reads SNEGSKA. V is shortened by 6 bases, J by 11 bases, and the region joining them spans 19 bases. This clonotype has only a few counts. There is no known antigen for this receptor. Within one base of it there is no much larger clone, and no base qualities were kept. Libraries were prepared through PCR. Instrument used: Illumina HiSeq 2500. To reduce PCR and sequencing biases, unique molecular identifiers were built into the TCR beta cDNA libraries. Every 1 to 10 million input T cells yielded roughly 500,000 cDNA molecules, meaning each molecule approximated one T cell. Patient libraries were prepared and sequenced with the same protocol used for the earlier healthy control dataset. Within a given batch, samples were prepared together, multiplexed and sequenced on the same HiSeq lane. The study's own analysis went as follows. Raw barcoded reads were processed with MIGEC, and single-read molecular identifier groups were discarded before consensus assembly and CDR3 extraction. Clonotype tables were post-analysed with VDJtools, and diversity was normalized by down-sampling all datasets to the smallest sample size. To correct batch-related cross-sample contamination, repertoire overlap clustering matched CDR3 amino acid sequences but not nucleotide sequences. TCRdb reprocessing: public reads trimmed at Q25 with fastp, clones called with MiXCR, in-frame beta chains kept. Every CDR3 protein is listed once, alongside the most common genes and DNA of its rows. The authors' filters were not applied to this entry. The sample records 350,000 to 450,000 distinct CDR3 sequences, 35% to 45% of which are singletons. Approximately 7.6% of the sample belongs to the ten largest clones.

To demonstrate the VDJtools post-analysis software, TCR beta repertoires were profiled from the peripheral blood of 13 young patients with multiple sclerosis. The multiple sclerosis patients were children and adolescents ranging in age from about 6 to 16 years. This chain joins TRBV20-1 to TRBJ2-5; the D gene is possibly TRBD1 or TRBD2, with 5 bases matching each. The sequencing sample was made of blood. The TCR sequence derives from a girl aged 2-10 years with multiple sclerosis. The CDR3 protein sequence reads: CSAFRGGREQYF. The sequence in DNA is TGCAGTGCCTTCCGCGGAGGCAGGGAGCAGTACTTC.